The 9 T cell receptor beta chains below all came from one sample that was sequenced in a study of technical replicates of blood from a handful of donors. Profiling relied on immunoSEQ multiplex PCR, and the TCRdb table lists in-frame clones only, not all of them. Of around 85,000 clones detected, about 95% appear once; the ten largest clones hold 0.25%. Sequencing used T cells isolated from PBMCs. The receptors here all came from a human donor in good health.

This clone was observed once. The chain links TRBV18 to TRBJ2-7; a possible D gene is TRBD2 (6 bases). The V end was cut by 0 bases, the J end by 4 bases, with 10 bases between. The CDR3 is 14 amino acids. CDR1 is KGHSH, CDR2 LQKENI, per germline. The CDR3: CASSPPSGRYEQYF. The CDR3 DNA follows: TGTGCCAGCTCACCACCTTCAGGGAGGTACGAGCAGTACTTC. Drawing the rest from reference TRBV18 and TRBJ2-7, the complete variable domain is NAGVMQNPRHLVRRRGQEARLRCSPMKGHSHVYWYRQLPEEGLKFMVYLQKENIIDESGMPKERFSAEFPKEGPSILRIQQVVRGDSAAYFCASSPPSGRYEQYFGPGTRLTVT.

J is TRBJ2-7 and V is TRBV10-3; tentative D call: TRBD1 (6 bases). Germline CDR1 ENHRY, CDR2 SYGVKD. Trimming took off 3 bases at V and 3 bases at J, with 15 bases between the two ends. This CDR3 region has 15 residues. The CDR3 nucleotides read TGTGCCATCAGTGAAAGTACCCAGGGGAGCTACGAGCAGTACTTC. It encodes CAISESTQGSYEQYF.

The chain uses TRBV21-1 and TRBJ1-5; no DNA check was done on the table's D call, TRBD1. TRBV21-1 is listed as a pseudogene. The CDR3 consists of 20 residues. The CDR3: CASSQTRSRGQRRWDQPQHF. The CDR3, as DNA: TGTGCCAGCAGCCAAACGCGGAGCAGGGGCCAGCGCAGGTGGGATCAGCCCCAGCATTTT.

This clone was found once. The V and J genes are TRBV4-1 and TRBJ1-3; D is unresolved. The germline V gene has CDR1 MGHRA and CDR2 YSYEKL. V was clipped by 1 base and J by 0 bases, with 7 bases between them. This CDR3 spans 15 amino acids. CDR3: CASSQVPRSGNTIYF. CDR3 nucleotides: TGCGCCAGCAGCCAAGTCCCTCGCTCTGGAAACACCATATATTTT.

The chain joins TRBV9 to TRBJ1-2; D may be TRBD1 (5 bases). V gave up 0 bases and J gave up 8 bases, with 26 bases separating them. There are 18 residues in the CDR3. CDR1 is SGDLS, CDR2 YYNGEE, per germline. The DNA of the CDR3 is TGTGCCAGCAGCGTAGCCCTAGGCGGGCGGGGGAAGACGTGGGGCTACACCTTC. Protein product: CASSVALGGRGKTWGYTF.

V is TRBV27 and J is TRBJ2-7; tentative D call: TRBD1 (6 bases). V was cut by 7 bases and J by 5 bases, with 18 bases left in between. Germline loops: CDR1 MNHEY, CDR2 SMNVEV (reference sequence). CDR3 size: 14 residues. The CDR3 here is CASTTGTPGNEQYF. CDR3 coding DNA: TGTGCCAGCACCACCGGGACACCAGGCAACGAGCAGTACTTC.

This rearrangement joins TRBV15 to TRBJ1-4; D possibly corresponds to TRBD1 (5 bases). Germline CDR1 LNHNV, CDR2 YYDKDF (reference sequence). The CDR3 is 15 amino acids. V was trimmed by 2 bases and J by 4 bases, leaving 11 bases between them. The CDR3 nucleotides are TGTGCCACCAGCAGATCCAGACAGCTTAATGAAAAACTGTTTTTT. It is translated as CATSRSRQLNEKLFF.

The chain has TRBV10-3 and TRBJ2-5; the D gene is possibly TRBD1 (6 bases). The V gene's germline CDR1 is ENHRY and CDR2 SYGVKD. CDR3 length: 17 residues. V lost 3 bases, J lost 5 bases, and 22 bases lay in between. The CDR3 loop is CAISEALLQGSGETQYF. CDR3 nucleotide sequence: TGTGCCATCAGTGAAGCATTACTACAGGGATCAGGGGAGACCCAGTACTTC.

The chain uses TRBV18 and TRBJ2-7; tentative D call: TRBD2 (5 bases). The germline gives CDR1 KGHSH, CDR2 LQKENI. Trimming removed 3 bases at V and 5 bases at J, with 14 bases between. The CDR3 loop spans 14 amino acids. CDR3 protein: CASSPYQRPHEQYF. Written as DNA, the CDR3 is TGTGCCAGCTCACCGTACCAGCGGCCCCACGAGCAGTACTTC.